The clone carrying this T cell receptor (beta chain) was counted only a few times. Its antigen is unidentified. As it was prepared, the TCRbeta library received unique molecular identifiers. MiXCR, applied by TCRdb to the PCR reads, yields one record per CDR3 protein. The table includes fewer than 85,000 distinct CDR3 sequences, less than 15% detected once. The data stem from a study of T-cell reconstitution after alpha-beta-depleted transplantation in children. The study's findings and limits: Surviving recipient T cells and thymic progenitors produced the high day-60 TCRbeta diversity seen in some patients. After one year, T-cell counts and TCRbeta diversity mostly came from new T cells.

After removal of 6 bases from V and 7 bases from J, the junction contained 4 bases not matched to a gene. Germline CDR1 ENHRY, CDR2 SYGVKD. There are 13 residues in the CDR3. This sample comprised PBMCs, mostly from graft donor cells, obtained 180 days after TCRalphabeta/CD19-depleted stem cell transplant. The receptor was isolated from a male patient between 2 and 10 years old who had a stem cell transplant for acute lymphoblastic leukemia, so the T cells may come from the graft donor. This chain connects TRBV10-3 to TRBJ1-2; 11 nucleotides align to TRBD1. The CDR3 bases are TGTGCCATCAGCGGACAGGGGGCGGGTGGCTACACCTTC. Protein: CAISGQGAGGYTF.